This T cell receptor (beta chain) was sequenced during a study of beta chain features in type 1 diabetes. Concerning this clone itself: Its antigen is unknown.

Study-level results: The naive, central memory and Treg TCRB repertoires showed an apparent similarity that was greater among patients than among healthy donors. Fewer junction insertions and more nucleotide deletions appeared in type 1 diabetes patients. Researchers report that Type 1 diabetes patients had moderately but significantly shorter TCRB CDR3s across all four CD4+ subsets.

What was sequenced were expressed TCRB transcripts, since all of the isolated RNA had been reverse transcribed. Sequencing of naive, central memory and regulatory T cell samples gave an average of roughly 3.5 million reads. Generated by immunoSEQ multiplex PCR, the TCRdb table keeps only in-frame clones and is missing some. The table includes approximately 170,000 clones, approximately 7.9% detected once. V was cut by 0 bases and J by 9 bases, with 15 bases left in between. Germline-derived CDR1 and CDR2 are GTSNPN and SVGIG (reference sequence). CDR3 length equals 15 residues. Material for sequencing was central memory CD4+ T cells from blood. This chain links TRBV30 with TRBJ1-6; tentative D call: TRBD1 (5 bases). This TCR was recovered from a man aged 18 to 29 with type 1 diabetes. CDR3 DNA: TGTGCCTGGAGTGTAGGGGCCATCGGGAGTTCACCCCTCCACTTT. The encoded protein is CAWSVGAIGSSPLHF.